Listed here are 6 T cell receptor beta chains from one sample, sequenced in a study of cytomegalovirus exposure and HLA in healthy donors. Primers: 60 Vbeta forward and 13 Jbeta reverse. Generated by immunoSEQ multiplex PCR, the TCRdb table keeps only in-frame clones and is missing some. The repertoire holds about 33,000 clones, with around 49% as singletons. Source material: PBMCs. All receptors come from a woman in her thirties or forties in good health and CMV-seropositive.

This chain links TRBV28 with TRBJ1-1; perhaps TRBD1 as D (5 bases). In germline, CDR1 is MDHEN, CDR2 SYDVKM. Trimming cost V 4 bases and J 11 bases, with 11 bases left between them. CDR3 size: 11 residues. In DNA form, the CDR3 reads TGTGCCAGCAGTTCGCGGGACGACGCTTTCTTT. Its translation: CASSSRDDAFF.

This clone was seen a few times. This chain links TRBV4-2 with TRBJ2-2, with unresolved D. The CDR3 consists of 14 residues. Trimming stripped 0 bases from V and 4 bases from J, with 6 bases between. The germline gives CDR1 LGHNA, CDR2 YNFKEQ. CDR3 region: CASSQEHPTGELFF. CDR3 bases: TGTGCCAGCAGCCAAGAACATCCCACCGGGGAGCTGTTTTTT.

In its sample, this clone was seen a few times. The gene calls are TRBV18 and TRBJ2-5, with 8 bases identical to TRBD2. J was trimmed by 6 bases and V by 0 bases; bases with no gene match: 6. Germline lookup yields CDR1 KGHSH and CDR2 LQKENI. The CDR3 sequence is 15 residues long. CDR3 sequence reads: CASSPPISGEKTQYF. CDR3 nucleotides: TGTGCCAGCTCACCACCGATTAGCGGGGAGAAGACCCAGTACTTC. Variable domain in full (rest from reference TRBV18 and TRBJ2-5): NAGVMQNPRHLVRRRGQEARLRCSPMKGHSHVYWYRQLPEEGLKFMVYLQKENIIDESGMPKERFSAEFPKEGPSILRIQQVVRGDSAAYFCASSPPISGEKTQYFGPGTRLLVL.

The rearrangement uses TRBV6-5 and TRBJ1-2, with 8 bases matching TRBD1. CDR1 and CDR2 from the germline V gene are MNHEY and SVGAGI. The CDR3 sequence is 13 residues long. The trim removed 6 bases at V and 4 bases at J, leaving 4 bases unmatched. CDR3 DNA sequence: TGTGCCAGCAGACAGACAGGGGTCTATGGCTACACCTTC. It specifies CASRQTGVYGYTF.

This clone was seen more than once but under ten times. The V and J genes are TRBV5-6 and TRBJ2-7, with D perhaps matching TRBD2 (5 bases). This CDR3 contains 14 residues. Trimming cost V 0 bases and J 3 bases, with 10 bases left between them. The germline V gene encodes CDR1 SGHDT and CDR2 YYEEEE. The DNA of the CDR3 is TGTGCCAGCAGCTTGGGCGGACTGAGCTACGAGCAGTACTTC. Amino acids: CASSLGGLSYEQYF.

The chain joins TRBV5-1 to TRBJ2-1; unclear D gene. Looked up from germline, CDR1 is SGHRS and CDR2 is YFSETQ. Trimming cost V 4 bases and J 0 bases, with 11 bases left between them. This CDR3 contains 15 residues. The CDR3 protein is CASSQSVSSYNEQFF. CDR3 in DNA: TGCGCCAGCAGCCAATCGGTGAGCTCCTACAATGAGCAGTTCTTC.